This T cell receptor (beta chain) is drawn from a study of cytomegalovirus exposure and HLA in healthy donors. Whole-study results and caveats: Overall, roughly 160 TCR beta chains were annotated as cytomegalovirus-associated.

Trimming cost V 2 bases and J 1 base; bases outside gene matches: 5. The germline V gene encodes CDR1 SGDLS and CDR2 YYNGEE. This CDR3 contains 15 residues. Concerning this clone: Antigen specificity is unknown.

Primers for the PCR totalled 60 Vbeta and 13 Jbeta. Repertoires were generated with immunoSEQ multiplex PCR, while TCRdb's copy carries only in-frame clones and drops some. The repertoire holds tens of thousands of clones, with about 75% as singletons. The sample consisted of PBMCs. The rearrangement links TRBV9 to TRBJ2-5; TRBD1 matches at 7 bases. This TCR came from a man aged 40-49 years in good health and CMV-seronegative. The CDR3 DNA sequence: TGTGCCAGCAGCGTTCAGGGACAGCTCCAAGAGACCCAGTACTTC. Translation gives CASSVQGQLQETQYF.